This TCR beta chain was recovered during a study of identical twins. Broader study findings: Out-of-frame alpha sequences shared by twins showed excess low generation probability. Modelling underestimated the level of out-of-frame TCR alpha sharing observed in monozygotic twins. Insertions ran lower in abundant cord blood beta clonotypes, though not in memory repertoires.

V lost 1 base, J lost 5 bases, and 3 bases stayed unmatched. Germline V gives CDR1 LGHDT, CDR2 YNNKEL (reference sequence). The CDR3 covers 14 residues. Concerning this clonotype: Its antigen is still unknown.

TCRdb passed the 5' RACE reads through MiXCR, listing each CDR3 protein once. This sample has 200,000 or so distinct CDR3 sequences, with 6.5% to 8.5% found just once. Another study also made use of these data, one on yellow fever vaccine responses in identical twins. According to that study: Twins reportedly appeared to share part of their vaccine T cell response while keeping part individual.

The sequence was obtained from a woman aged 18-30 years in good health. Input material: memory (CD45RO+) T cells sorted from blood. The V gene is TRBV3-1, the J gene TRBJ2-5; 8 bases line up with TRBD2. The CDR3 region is CASSQASGLETQYF. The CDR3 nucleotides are TGTGCCAGCAGCCAAGCTAGCGGGCTTGAGACCCAGTACTTC.